The source of this TCR beta chain is a study of blood T cell repertoires in COVID-19. Across the study: The study drew acute and convalescent COVID-19 samples from the United States, Italy and Spain. T cells, B-cell-depleted T cells, or PBMCs provided the cDNA or gDNA that served as material.

In the source study's methods: Amplified reference gene primers provided the basis for estimating nucleated cell counts. Assay used: immunoSEQ multiplex PCR; TCRdb lists only in-frame clones, some missing. That table gives V, J and clone size, and the DNA gave D and trimming. Of 35,000 to 45,000 clones listed, around 90% are singletons. Germline V gene lookup returns CDR1 LNHDA and CDR2 SQIVND (reference sequence). This CDR3 contains 16 residues. The V gene end was trimmed by 3 bases and the J gene end by 6 bases; junction bases not matched to a gene: 11. Enrolment of Seattle patients took place during active infection, and they were followed longitudinally.

Material for sequencing was peripheral blood. The chain combines TRBV19 with TRBJ2-3; 8 bases are shared with TRBD2. The sequence derives from a man in his fifties or sixties with COVID-19, enrolled during active disease. CDR3 amino acids: CASSIAPSGSLDTQYF. Here the CDR3 DNA reads TGTGCCAGTAGTATCGCCCCCAGCGGGAGTTTGGATACGCAGTATTTT. Filled out from reference TRBV19 and TRBJ2-3, the complete variable domain reads DGGITQSPKYLFRKEGQNVTLSCEQNLNHDAMYWYRQDPGQGLRLIYYSQIVNDFQKGDIAEGYSVSREKKESFPLTVTSAQKNPTAFYLCASSIAPSGSLDTQYFGPGTRLTVL.